These 13 T cell receptor beta chains were sequenced from one sample in a study of beta chain features in type 1 diabetes (dated by TCRdb to 2017 to 2018). Receptors were amplified or captured by the immunoSEQ multiplex PCR assay. The High Capacity cDNA Reverse Transcription Kit was used to reverse transcribe all of the isolated RNA, meaning that expressed TCRB transcripts were what got sequenced. The table was pulled from immuneACCESS by TCRdb, which kept in-frame rearrangements only. Such tables lose some clones; where checked, under half of the loss comes from unresolved V genes, and the rest has no known cause. The sample has some 410,000 clones on record, around 13% of them singletons. The top ten constitute roughly 0.04% of the sample. Input material: naive CD4+ T cells from blood. The sample's cell subset or site label, in plain terms: true naive CD4+ T cells. These receptors were collected from a man aged 30 to 39 in good health.

This clone was recorded a few times. The V call is TRBV7-9, the J call TRBJ2-7; D is possibly TRBD1 (5 bases). Trimming pared 1 base from V and 6 bases from J, leaving 13 bases between. CDR1 SEHNR and CDR2 FQNEAQ come from the germline V gene (reference sequence). The CDR3 has 14 residues. The CDR3 DNA reads as TGTGCCAGCAGCTTAGTGACTCCAGGGTCCGAGCAGTACGTC. Its protein product is CASSLVTPGSEQYV.

V gene TRBV30 combines with J gene TRBJ1-2, with a tentative D call TRBD1 (5 bases). Germline values: CDR1 GTSNPN, CDR2 SVGIG (reference sequence). With 4 bases removed from V and 5 bases from J, the gap between germline ends came to 8 bases. The CDR3 loop spans 11 amino acids. The CDR3 here is CAWTRTYGYTF. The CDR3 nucleotides read TGTGCCTGGACTCGGACATATGGCTACACCTTC.

This clone was observed a few times. The CDR3, as DNA: TGTGCCAGCAGCGTAGTTCCGGAGGCCTACGAGCAGTACTTC. Translating gives CASSVVPEAYEQYF. The chain has TRBV9 and TRBJ2-7; TRBD2 is a possible D gene (5 bases). Germline V CDR1 and CDR2: SGDLS, YYNGEE. The ends were cut back, 0 bases at V and 2 bases at J, with 9 bases in the middle. CDR3 size: 14 residues.

This clone has just a few counts. The chain has TRBV20-1 and TRBJ1-5; D is unclear. CDR3 length: 10 residues. The V gene lost 6 bases and the J gene lost 6 bases, with 6 bases spanning the gap. Germline CDR1 reads DFQATT; CDR2 reads SNEGSKA (reference sequence). The CDR3 DNA reads as TGCAGTGCAGGAGTTCAGCCCCAGCATTTT. This codes for CSAGVQPQHF.

This clone was seen only a few times. The chain carries TRBV6-5 and TRBJ1-5; a weak D match, TRBD1 (6 bases). This CDR3 is 13 amino acids long. Trimming stripped 6 bases from V and 5 bases from J, with 11 bases between. Per the germline V gene, CDR1 is MNHEY and CDR2 is SVGAGI. The CDR3: CASSRTGYQPQHF. The DNA for the CDR3 is TGTGCCAGCAGCCGTACAGGGTATCAGCCCCAGCATTTT.

The chain joins TRBV6-5 to TRBJ2-4; 8 positions agree with TRBD2. This CDR3 spans 15 amino acids. Per germline, CDR1 MNHEY and CDR2 SVGAGI. Losses at the gene ends were 6 bases for V and 2 bases for J; bases not matched to a gene: 6. In DNA form, the CDR3 reads TGTGCCAGCAGCCGAGTAGCGGGGTCCAAAAACATTCAGTACTTC. Encoded protein: CASSRVAGSKNIQYF.

This clone was detected a few times. The chain combines TRBV2 with TRBJ1-1, with a possible D match to TRBD1 (5 bases). The CDR3 contains 13 residues. Trimming removed 8 bases at V and 7 bases at J, with 17 bases between. Germline V CDR1 and CDR2: SNHLY, FYNNEI. CDR3 amino acids: CASEAGESNEAFF. Written as DNA, the CDR3 is TGTGCCAGCGAGGCGGGGGAGAGTAATGAAGCTTTCTTT.

The rearrangement links TRBV6-7 to TRBJ2-5; 13 positions match TRBD2. TRBV6-7 is assigned to the ORF class and has an uncertain function. This CDR3 contains 17 residues. V dropped 0 bases and J dropped 5; count of bases not matched to a gene: 6. The CDR3 DNA reads as TGTGCCAGCAGTTACTCCGGACTAGCGGGGGAAACGGAGACCCAGTACTTC. Translated: CASSYSGLAGETETQYF.

J is TRBJ2-3 and V is TRBV10-3, with 12 bases identical to TRBD2. The CDR3 is made up of 15 amino acids. Germline assignment: CDR1 ENHRY and CDR2 SYGVKD. With 8 bases clipped from V and 2 bases from J, the junction kept 5 bases outside the gene matches. The CDR3 coding sequence is TGTGCCATCCAGACTAGCGGGAGTCACACAGATACGCAGTATTTT. Translating it yields CAIQTSGSHTDTQYF.

Details on this clone: The sample has other DNA sequences that encode this CDR3 too. V usage is TRBV25-1 and J usage is TRBJ1-5; a possible D gene is TRBD1 (5 bases). V was shortened by 2 bases and J by 3 bases, with 8 bases between the two germline ends. CDR1 and CDR2 from the germline V gene are MGHDK and SYGVNS. The CDR3 has 14 amino acids. CDR3 residues: CASSETGLNQPQHF. The CDR3 DNA reads as TGTGCCAGCAGTGAAACGGGGCTCAATCAGCCCCAGCATTTT.

The J gene is TRBJ1-1, the V gene TRBV7-2, with D unclear. Germline CDR1 SGHTA, CDR2 FQGNSA. Trimming left V 2 bases short and J 9 bases short, with 16 bases between. The CDR3 covers 14 residues. CDR3 bases: TGTGCCAGCAGCTTATATGAAGGAGCTCCACAAGCTTTCTTT. This encodes CASSLYEGAPQAFF.

The chain combines TRBV15 with TRBJ1-1, with D unresolved. The CDR3 is 15 amino acids. The V end was cut by 1 base, the J end by 0 bases, with 9 bases between. The germline CDR1 and CDR2 sequences are LNHNV and YYDKDF (reference sequence). The DNA of the CDR3 is TGTGCCACCAGCAGAGGAGGGCAGATGAACACTGAAGCTTTCTTT. It codes for CATSRGGQMNTEAFF.

The gene calls are TRBV30 and TRBJ2-7; tentative D call: TRBD2 (6 bases). This CDR3 has 14 amino acids. V dropped 1 base and J dropped 3 bases, with 13 bases sitting between them. Germline loops: CDR1 GTSNPN, CDR2 SVGIG (reference sequence). The CDR3 DNA reads TGTGCCTGGAGTGGGGGAGGCAGCTACTACGAGCAGTACGTC. Residues: CAWSGGGSYYEQYV.